This TCR beta chain was captured by sequencing in a study of T-cell memory formation after mild COVID-19 (dated by TCRdb to about 2021). Some background on the complete study: TCR sequence clusters from the two donors were largely donor specific. T-cell clones expanding and contracting after mild COVID-19 in two donors were tracked by longitudinal TCRalpha and TCRbeta repertoire sequencing. The cohort comprised two young, previously healthy adult volunteers, one female and one male.

Regarding this clonotype: Its specific antigen is unknown. No much larger clone exists at a distance of one base, and base qualities are not known.

The reads were generated on an Illumina NovaSeq 6000. TCRalpha and TCRbeta cDNA libraries were built by 5'RACE with constant-segment primers, adding sample barcodes and unique molecular identifiers. Trizol reagent was used to extract RNA from every sample. Libraries were amplified in two PCR steps, with a second sample barcode and Illumina TruSeq adapters added in the second step. Libraries were sequenced on an Illumina NovaSeq with 2 x 150 bp paired-end reads. In the source study's methods: Reads were demultiplexed and collapsed into UMI-guided consensus sequences with migec v1.2.7. With mixcr v2.1.11, UMI consensuses were aligned to TRA and TRB V and J templates and assembled into clonotypes. Clonotypes were classified as expanded or contracted when called significant by both edgeR and NoisET, with noise models trained on biological replicates. For edgeR calls, the cutoffs were a false discovery rate-adjusted p below 0.01 and a log2 fold-change threshold of 1. As an exploratory analysis of dynamics, PCA with hierarchical clustering was applied to max-normalized trajectories of the 1000 most abundant clonotypes. Each responding clone was given a CD4 or CD8 phenotype based on the CD4+ and CD8+ repertoires, which had been sequenced separately. TCRdb applied fastp at Q25 and MiXCR to the public reads, then kept only in-frame beta chains. Each record represents a unique CDR3 protein, reported with the most common genes and DNA among its rows. TCRdb's processing, not the authors', yielded these V and J calls. For this sample there are roughly 340,000 distinct CDR3 sequences; around a fifth appear just once. Around 20% of the sample is held by the ten biggest clonotypes.

Per the germline V gene, MGHRA is the CDR1 and YSYEKL is the CDR2. The trim is 4 bases for V and 0 bases for J, with a gap of 4 bases between the germline ends. The cysteine opens and the phenylalanine closes a CDR3 of 14 amino acids. Kept here is only the CDR3 DNA, which spans 42 bases and is read in frame from base 1. Here is what the overall study found, with its caveats: From day 15 to 85, contracting clones showed balanced CD4/CD8 phenotypes, whereas a second wave of clones that expanded from day 15 to 37 leaned towards CD4+. Whether the second-wave clones peaking on day 37 were SARS-CoV-2 specific was not confirmed. Some responding clones were detected in pre-infection memory, which suggested that pre-existing cross-reactive memory T cells had joined the SARS-CoV-2 response. The study included only a couple of mild cases, and larger cohorts that include severe cases with pre-infection samples were judged to be necessary. Contracting CD4+ clones were located mainly in the CM and EM memory subsets, whereas CD8+ clones were found to be enriched in EMRA.

Ficoll-Paque density gradient centrifugation was the method used to isolate PBMCs. Sequencing input: PBMCs or a T cell subset sorted from them (not recorded which). This sequence was found in a man between 18 and 35 years old who had mild COVID-19 (a few samples of this study predate the infection). The sample titles of this study are shuffled in the database, so cell type and time point are left out; the donor was told from shared clones. Here the chain combines TRBV4-1 and TRBJ2-6; the D gene lacks a confident call. The encoded CDR3 is CASSRSSGANVLTF. The DNA is as follows: TGCGCCAGCAGCCGCAGCTCTGGGGCCAACGTCCTGACTTTC.